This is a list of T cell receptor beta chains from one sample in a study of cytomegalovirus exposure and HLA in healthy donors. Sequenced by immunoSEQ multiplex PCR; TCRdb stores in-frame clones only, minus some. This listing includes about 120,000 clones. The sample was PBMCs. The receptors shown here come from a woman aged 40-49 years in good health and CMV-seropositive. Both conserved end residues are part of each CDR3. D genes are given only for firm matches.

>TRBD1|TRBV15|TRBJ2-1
TGTGCCACCAGCCTACGGACAGGGGGCAGTGAGCAGTTCTTC
CATSLRTGGSEQFF
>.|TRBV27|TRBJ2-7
TGTGCCAGCAGTTTAGGCAGGGGCGGCGAGCAGTACTTC
CASSLGRGGEQYF
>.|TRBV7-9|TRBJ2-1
TGTGCCAGCATGCCCGGGACAAGGCCCTACAATGAGCAGTTCTTC
CASMPGTRPYNEQFF
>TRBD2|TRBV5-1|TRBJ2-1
TGCGCCAGCAGCTGGGGACTAGCGGGAGGGTCTTTGGGGCAGTTCTTC
CASSWGLAGGSLGQFF
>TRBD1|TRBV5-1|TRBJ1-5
TGCGCCAGCAGCTTGGGGGACAGGGGCAATCAGCCCCAGCATTTT
CASSLGDRGNQPQHF
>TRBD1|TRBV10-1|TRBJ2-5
TGCGCCAGCAGCGAGGGACAGGGCTGGCAAGAGACCCAGTACTTC
CASSEGQGWQETQYF
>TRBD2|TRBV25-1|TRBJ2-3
TGTGCCAGCAGTGAATTCGGGACTAGAACGGAGACGCAGTATTTT
CASSEFGTRTETQYF
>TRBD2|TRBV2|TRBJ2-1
TGTGCCAGCAGTACCCCAAGGCTAGCGGACCCCGAGCAGTTCTTC
CASSTPRLADPEQFF
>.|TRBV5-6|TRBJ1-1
TGTGCCAGCAGCCATGGACGGGCGGGGGACACTGAAGCTTTCTTT
CASSHGRAGDTEAFF
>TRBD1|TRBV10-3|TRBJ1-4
TGTGCCATCAGGCCGGGACAGGGGGCCTATGAAAAACTGTTTTTT
CAIRPGQGAYEKLFF
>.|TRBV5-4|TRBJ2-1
TGTGCCAGCAGCTTGCCGGGAGACTACAATGAGCAGTTCTTC
CASSLPGDYNEQFF
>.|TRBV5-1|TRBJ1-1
TGCGCCAGCAGCTTGGAGGGGCTGAACACTGAAGCTTTCTTT
CASSLEGLNTEAFF
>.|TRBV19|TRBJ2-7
TGTGCCAGTAGTACGGCCGGTTTTACCGGTGGACATTACGAGCAGTACTTC
CASSTAGFTGGHYEQYF
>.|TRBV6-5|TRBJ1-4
TGTGCCAGCAGTTACTCGGCAGGGGTTGGGGAAAAACTGTTTTTT
CASSYSAGVGEKLFF
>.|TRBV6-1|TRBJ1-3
TGTGCCAGCAGTGCACGGACAATTGGAAACACCATATATTTT
CASSARTIGNTIYF
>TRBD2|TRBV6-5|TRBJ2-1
TGTGCCAGCAGTTACTCGGGGGGGGTCGCCTACAATGAGCAGTTCTTC
CASSYSGGVAYNEQFF
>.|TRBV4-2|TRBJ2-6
TGTGCCAGCAGCCAAGTATCAGGGACTGGGGCCAACGTCCTGACTTTC
CASSQVSGTGANVLTF
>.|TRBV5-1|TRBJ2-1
TGCGCCAGCACAGATCCGAGCGAGAGCTCCTACAATGAGCAGTTCTTC
CASTDPSESSYNEQFF
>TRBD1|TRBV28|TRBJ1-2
TGTGCCAGCAGCCGGGACAGGGTCTCTGGCTACACCTTC
CASSRDRVSGYTF
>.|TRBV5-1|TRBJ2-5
TGCGCCAGCAGCTTGGGCGTGAACCAAGAGACCCAGTACTTC
CASSLGVNQETQYF
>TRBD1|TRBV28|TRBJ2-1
TGTGCCAGCAGGCCCGGGACAGCTCTGCAGTTCTTC
CASRPGTALQFF
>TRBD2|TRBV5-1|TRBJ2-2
TGCGCCAGCACCAAGACTAGCGGAGTGAACACCGGGGAGCTGTTTTTT
CASTKTSGVNTGELFF
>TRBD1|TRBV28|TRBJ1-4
TGTGCCAGCAGTTTACAGGGGGCGTCTAATGAAAAACTGTTTTTT
CASSLQGASNEKLFF
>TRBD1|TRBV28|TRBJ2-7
TGTGCCAGCAGTAACACCCGGACAGGGGGCTCTTGGGAGCAGTACTTC
CASSNTRTGGSWEQYF
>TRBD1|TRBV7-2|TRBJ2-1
TGTGCCAGCAGCTTCCAGGGGGAATCCTACAATGAGCAGTTCTTC
CASSFQGESYNEQFF
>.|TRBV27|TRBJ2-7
TGTGCCAGCAGTTTATCGTCCGCGGGACTTGACGAGCAGTACTTC
CASSLSSAGLDEQYF
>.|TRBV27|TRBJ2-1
TGTGCCAGCAAGGAGGGCAATGAGCAGTTCTTC
CASKEGNEQFF
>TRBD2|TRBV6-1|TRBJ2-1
TGTGCCAGCAGTGAAGCGGGACTAGCGCGCGGGCAGTTCTTC
CASSEAGLARGQFF
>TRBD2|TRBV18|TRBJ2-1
TGTGCCAGCTCACCTCCAGCGGGACTCTCCTACAATGAGCAGTTCTTC
CASSPPAGLSYNEQFF
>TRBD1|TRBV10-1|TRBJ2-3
TGCGCCAGCAGTGCGTCCGGGACAGAGGCGCAGTATTTT
CASSASGTEAQYF
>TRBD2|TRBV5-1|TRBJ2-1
TGCGCCAGCAGCTTTAGACTAGCGGGAGTCAATGAGCAGTTCTTC
CASSFRLAGVNEQFF
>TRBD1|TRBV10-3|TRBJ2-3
TGTGCCATCAGCCCGGGACAGGGAACAGATACGCAGTATTTT
CAISPGQGTDTQYF
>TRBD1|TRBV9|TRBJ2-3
TGTGCCAGCAGCCCCAGAGGGACAGCCTTCACAGATACGCAGTATTTT
CASSPRGTAFTDTQYF
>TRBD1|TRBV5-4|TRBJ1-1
TGTGCCAGCAGCCGACCGACAGGGGACTCCACTGAAGCTTTCTTT
CASSRPTGDSTEAFF
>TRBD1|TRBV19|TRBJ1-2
TGTGCCATTTCAGCCGGGACAGGGGGCAGAGGCTATGGCTACACCTTC
CAISAGTGGRGYGYTF
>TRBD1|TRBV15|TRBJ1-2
TGTGCCACCAGCAGACGGGACAGGGGAGACTATGGCTACACCTTC
CATSRRDRGDYGYTF
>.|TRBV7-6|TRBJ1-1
TGTGCCAGCAGCTTATCTTCGAACACTGAAGCTTTCTTT
CASSLSSNTEAFF
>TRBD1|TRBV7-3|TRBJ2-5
TGTGCCAGCAGCTTAGGACAGGGGATAGGAGAGACCCAGTACTTC
CASSLGQGIGETQYF
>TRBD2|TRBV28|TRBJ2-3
TGTGCCAGCAGCTTAGCGGGGGCAGATACGCAGTATTTT
CASSLAGADTQYF
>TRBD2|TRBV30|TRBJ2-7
TGTGCCTGTACTAGCGGCTCCTACGAGCAGTACTTC
CACTSGSYEQYF
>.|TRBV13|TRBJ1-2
TGTGCCAGCAGCTCCCGTTGGGGGGGTGGCTACACCTTC
CASSSRWGGGYTF
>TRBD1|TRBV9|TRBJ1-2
TGTGCCAGCAGCGTAGGTAGGGGGCAGACCGGGGACTATGGCTACACCTTC
CASSVGRGQTGDYGYTF